The 13 T cell receptor beta chains below all came from one sample that was sequenced in a study of T cells after posttransplantation cyclophosphamide. Produced via immunoSEQ multiplex PCR; TCRdb's table is partial and in-frame only. The repertoire holds about 21,000 clones, with about 98% as singletons. The specimen was naive CD8+ T cells sorted from PBMCs. The receptors stem from a man in his forties in good health, CMV-negative, and a related stem cell transplant donor.

The genes are TRBV7-9 and TRBJ2-1; no definite D call. Germline loops: CDR1 SEHNR, CDR2 FQNEAQ (reference sequence). V was pared by 5 bases and J by 4 bases, with 6 bases between. The CDR3 runs to 12 residues. For the CDR3, the DNA is TGTGCCAGCAGCGTCCGGTACAATGAGCAGTTCTTC. Protein sequence: CASSVRYNEQFF.

The gene calls are TRBV15 and TRBJ2-7, with D perhaps matching TRBD1 (6 bases). CDR3 size: 16 residues. Germline V gene lookup returns CDR1 LNHNV and CDR2 YYDKDF (reference sequence). Deletions cut 5 bases from V and 0 bases from J, with 17 bases between. CDR3 bases: TGTGCCACCAGCGCCCGCCGGGACACTAGCTCCTACGAGCAGTACTTC. Residues: CATSARRDTSSYEQYF.

This rearrangement joins TRBV28 to TRBJ1-1, with D possibly TRBD1 on 5 matching bases. Germline CDR1 and CDR2: MDHEN and SYDVKM. This CDR3 is 11 amino acids long. V was trimmed by 8 bases and J by 11 bases, leaving 15 bases between them. The CDR3 spells CASGGTRPAFF. CDR3 nucleotides: TGTGCCAGCGGCGGGACCAGGCCGGCTTTCTTT.

CDR3 amino acids: CASTDRETSSYEQYF. The CDR3 DNA follows: TGCGCCAGCACGGACAGAGAGACAAGCTCCTACGAGCAGTACTTC. The chain couples TRBV5-1 to TRBJ2-7, with a tentative D call TRBD1 (6 bases). CDR3 length: 15 amino acids. V shed 6 bases and J shed 0 bases, with 16 bases lying between them. The V gene's germline CDR1 is SGHRS and CDR2 YFSETQ.

This chain joins TRBV29-1 and TRBJ2-7; 10 bases align to TRBD2. The V segment lost 2 bases and the J segment 2 bases; nucleotides outside the gene matches: 6. There are 15 residues in the CDR3. The germline V gene encodes CDR1 SQVTM and CDR2 ANQGSEA. For the CDR3, the DNA is TGCAGCGTTGAAATTCCTAGCGGGAGCACCTACGAGCAGTACTTC. It translates to CSVEIPSGSTYEQYF.

This chain joins TRBV10-2 and TRBJ2-2; 8 positions agree with TRBD1. J was trimmed by 2 bases and V by 5 bases; bases with no gene match: 4. The CDR3 consists of 15 residues. CDR1 is WSHSY and CDR2 is SAAADI in the germline V gene. DNA of the CDR3: TGCGCCAGCAGTCCGACAGGGGAAAACACCGGGGAGCTGTTTTTT. Amino acids: CASSPTGENTGELFF.

The chain combines TRBV5-1 with TRBJ2-1, with 10 bases fitting TRBD2. The ends lost 1 base at V and 7 bases at J; junction bases unmatched: 5. Germline lookup yields CDR1 SGHRS and CDR2 YFSETQ. The length of the CDR3 is 15 residues. For the CDR3, the DNA is TGCGCCAGCAGCTTGCCTAGCGGGAGTTTTAATGAGCAGTTCTTC. Amino acid sequence: CASSLPSGSFNEQFF.

The chain uses TRBV6-5 and TRBJ2-7, with D maybe TRBD1 (5 bases). With 7 bases removed from V and 5 bases from J, the gap between germline ends came to 15 bases. CDR3 length: 13 residues. Germline V lookup: CDR1 MNHEY, CDR2 SVGAGI. CDR3 bases: TGTGCCAGCACCGGGCAGGGCTCTAACGAGCAGTACTTC. This translates into CASTGQGSNEQYF.

The genes are TRBV30 and TRBJ2-5; D remains unclear. TRBJ2-7 matches the DNA end more closely, so the J call is doubtful. CDR3 length equals 11 residues. Germline values: CDR1 GTSNPN, CDR2 SVGIG (reference sequence). The chain's CDR3 is CAYQSSYEQYF. CDR3 nucleotides: TGTGCCTACCAAAGCTCCTACGAGCAGTACTTC.

The chain carries TRBV19 and TRBJ2-3; 14 bases match TRBD2. The CDR3 extends over 20 amino acids. Germline V gene lookup returns CDR1 LNHDA and CDR2 SQIVND (reference sequence). V dropped 6 bases and J dropped 5; count of bases not matched to a gene: 19. CDR3 nucleotides: TGTGCCAGTAGCCTCCCGGGACTAGCGGGAGTATCCTCCAGGCAAGATACGCAGTATTTT. Its protein is CASSLPGLAGVSSRQDTQYF.

This clone has just one count. V gene TRBV5-1 combines with J gene TRBJ2-1; TRBD2 agrees at 11 bases. CDR3 length: 17 amino acids. V lost 0 bases, J lost 5 bases, and 7 bases stayed unmatched. Germline values: CDR1 SGHRS, CDR2 YFSETQ. CDR3 residues: CASSLGVAGGINNEQFF. The CDR3 region has the DNA TGCGCCAGCAGCTTGGGAGTAGCGGGAGGGATAAACAATGAGCAGTTCTTC. Full variable domain (missing parts from reference TRBV5-1 and TRBJ2-1): KAGVTQTPRYLIKTRGQQVTLSCSPISGHRSVSWYQQTPGQGLQFLFEYFSETQRNKGNFPGRFSGRQFSNSRSEMNVSTLELGDSALYLCASSLGVAGGINNEQFFGPGTRLTVL.

V gene TRBV7-6 combines with J gene TRBJ2-5, with TRBD1 as a possible D gene (6 bases). The V end lost 5 bases, the J end lost 3 bases, and 19 bases lay between the germline ends. The CDR3 extends over 16 amino acids. CDR1 is SGHVS, CDR2 FNYEAQ, per germline. For the CDR3, the DNA is TGTGCCAGCAGCCCTACCCCGGGCAGGGGAGAAGAGACCCAGTACTTC. Residues: CASSPTPGRGEETQYF.

The J gene is TRBJ2-7, the V gene TRBV4-1; 12 bases are shared with TRBD2. Germline CDR1 is MGHRA and CDR2 is YSYEKL. There are 15 residues in the CDR3. The junction had 8 bases not matched to a gene; V was cut back by 4 bases and J by 7 bases. CDR3 sequence: CASSRGTSGREEQYF. The CDR3 coding sequence is TGCGCCAGCAGCCGAGGGACTAGCGGGCGGGAAGAGCAGTACTTC.